This T cell receptor beta chain was identified during a study of blood T cell repertoires in COVID-19. Study summary: Donors in the United States, Italy and Spain gave samples during acute or convalescent COVID-19. In each case, the material was cDNA or gDNA derived from T cells, B-cell-depleted T cells, or PBMCs.

All recovered Cohort 3 donors got two negative PCRs, got clearance, or saw symptom resolution. The germline gives CDR1 SGHTA, CDR2 FQGNSA. The CDR3 contains 14 residues. Trimming at V came to 2 bases and at J to 5 bases, leaving 5 bases not matched to a gene. The data were produced by immunoSEQ multiplex PCR, yet TCRdb's version contains in-frame clones alone and is incomplete. The sample has hundreds of thousands of clones, more than 70% seen once; the top ten hold roughly 2%. This clonotype was sampled from a woman between 50 and 59 years old who had recovered from COVID-19. V is TRBV7-2 and J is TRBJ2-5; 7 positions agree with TRBD2. The specimen sequenced was PBMCs or T cells enriched from blood (not recorded which). CDR3 residues: CASSLSLAVETQYF. The DNA of the CDR3 is TGTGCCAGCAGCTTAAGTCTAGCGGTCGAGACCCAGTACTTC.